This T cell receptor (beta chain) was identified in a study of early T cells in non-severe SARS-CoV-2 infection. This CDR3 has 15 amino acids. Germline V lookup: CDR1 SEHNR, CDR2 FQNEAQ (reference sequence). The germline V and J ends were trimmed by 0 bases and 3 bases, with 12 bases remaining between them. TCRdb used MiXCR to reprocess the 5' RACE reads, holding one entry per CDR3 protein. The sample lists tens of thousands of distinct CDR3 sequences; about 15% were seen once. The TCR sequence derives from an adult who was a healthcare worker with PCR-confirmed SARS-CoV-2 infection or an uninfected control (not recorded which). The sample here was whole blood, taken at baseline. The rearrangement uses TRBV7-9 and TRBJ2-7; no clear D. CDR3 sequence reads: CASSLASGVGYEQYF. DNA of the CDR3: TGTGCCAGCAGCTTAGCTTCAGGTGTAGGCTACGAGCAGTACTTC. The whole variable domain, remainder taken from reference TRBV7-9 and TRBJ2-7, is DTGVSQNPRHKITKRGQNVTFRCDPISEHNRLYWYRQTLGQGPEFLTYFQNEAQLEKSRLLSDRFSAERPKGSFSTLEIQRTEQGDSAMYLCASSLASGVGYEQYFGPGTRLTVT.